Sequencing of this T cell receptor beta chain was carried out in a study of cytomegalovirus exposure and HLA in healthy donors listed by TCRdb under 2017. Concerning the study at large: An earlier analysis of some 550 of the donors reported 250 to 300 Gb of sequence data and 120 million or so unique TCR beta sequences from approximately 180 million T cells. An early release that covered several hundred HLA-typed donors contained approximately 300 gigabases of sequencing data and tens of millions of unique TCR sequences. The genetic ancestry cluster associated with self-reported Caucasian donors included approximately 85% of the 398 genotyped donors. The study aimed to test whether cataloging public T cell receptors could reveal signatures of past pathogen exposure. The study profiled the T cell repertoires of about 640 subjects by immunosequencing and related them to cytomegalovirus serostatus. Besides the first cohort of more than 650 subjects, a separate validation cohort made up of 95 to 150 different subjects was used. To predict cytomegalovirus infection status, the study brought together high-throughput TCR immunosequencing, statistical association of individual TCRs with disease status, and machine learning. A later analysis re-examined previously published TCR beta repertoires from more than 550 donors and added high-resolution HLA genotyping to investigate patterns of TCR occurrence. The later analysis used no new phenotypic data to find candidate immune exposures, relying instead on TCR beta sequences and their occurrence across donors. An earlier analysis of around 540 of the donors applied high-throughput TCR beta sequencing to assess whether each TCR beta V gene segment acted as functional or pseudogenic. Alongside the repertoire data, information on donor age, sex, ethnicity and CMV serostatus was compiled. A later genetic analysis used genome-wide SNP genotypes for about 55% of the 666 donors, treating that subset as a discovery cohort. All discovery cohort repertoires had been generated on a single sequencing platform. Class I and class II HLA loci were covered by the typing at four-digit resolution. The number of typed donors differed by locus: about 620-630 for A, B, C, DRB1 and DQB1; 522 for DQA1; some 610 for DPA1; and around 470 for DPB1. A handful of DR-DQ haplotypes were treated as single units for association and clustering because of strong linkage in the cohort. Across some 400 genotyped donors of the cohort, an average of about 240,000 unique TCR beta nucleotide sequences per donor were sequenced, and 15% to 20% of those sequences were non-productive. The full study reports these points: Because HLA typing was missing for some donors at each locus, association tests included only the typed subset. Linkage disequilibrium might explain the correlated functional status among segregating V segments, but an unknown experimental factor could not be excluded. According to a later genetic analysis, donors in an Asian-associated ancestry cluster had fewer N-insertions in productive TCRs than the roughly 670-donor mean. Because counts were too low, under 20 rarely observed V segments, including chromosome 9 orphons, were left out of the earlier analysis of roughly 600 of the donors. In both the original and validation cohorts, the classifier was reported to diagnose cytomegalovirus status with high specificity and sensitivity. A later analysis associated 15,000 to 20,000 TCR beta sequences with specific HLA alleles at a false discovery rate of 0.05. When HLA alleles, especially DR and DQ, strongly co-occurred, attributing TCR associations to individual alleles was difficult. Compared with equally common non-associated chains, HLA-associated TCR beta chains in a later analysis were more clonally expanded and had lower generation probabilities. In this cohort, only TCR beta chains were sequenced, and detectable features were limited by the absence of alpha or paired-chain data. Most CMV-associated TCR beta chains appeared to be HLA-restricted in a later analysis, and the HLA associations seemed to be driven largely by CMV exposure. The 87-base-pair reads could not distinguish some IMGT-functional V segments, including TRBV6-2 and TRBV6-3, so those segments were excluded. Broadly in line with IMGT annotations, most TCR beta V segments showed up in productive rearrangements about 87% or about 30% of the time in an earlier analysis of several hundred of the donors. The sequencing pipeline was judged likely to have produced a cluster of highly shared sequence variants as a technical artifact. In vitro tests confirmed that a few of the cytomegalovirus-associated TCR beta chains recognize cytomegalovirus antigens. Immune exposure information for the cohort was limited to CMV serostatus. A later genetic analysis associated a missense DCLRE1C variant with V-gene and J-gene trimming of TCR beta chains, and an independent cohort replicated the association. A later analysis found that TCR association rates varied across HLA loci, with DRB1 alleles showing the most associated TCRs and HLA-C alleles the fewest. Presence/absence analyses assumed roughly uniform sequencing depth across donors, an assumption that may not hold. Most TCR sequences were observed very rarely across donors, whereas some public TCRs were present in many individuals. It was suggested by the authors that the approach could potentially be generalized to other disease states and immunological phenotypes. A further reported finding was that TCR beta sequences accurately predicted the HLA-A and HLA-B alleles for most subjects in the first cohort. In the study, 150 to 200 TCR beta chains were listed as associated with cytomegalovirus. A later analysis reported that several top co-occurrence clusters appeared linked to parvovirus B19, influenza, CMV and Epstein-Barr virus.

Looking up the germline V gene yields CDR1 KGHSH and CDR2 LQKENI. The CDR3 measures 14 amino acids from cysteine to phenylalanine. Only CDR3 DNA remains: 42 bases, in frame from the first base. V sheds 1 base and J sheds 6 bases, leaving 13 bases between their ends. Library generation was performed with the immunoSEQ multiplex PCR assay. The multiplex PCR relied on a mix of 60 forward primers for TCR Vbeta segments and 13 reverse primers for TCR Jbeta segments. A multiplex PCR assay on genomic DNA amplified the CDR3 region of rearranged TCR beta genes. The amplified TCR beta libraries were sequenced on the Illumina HiSeq System as 87-base-pair reads. The authors' analysis ran thus. Across the 700 or so repertoires, a later analysis counted approximately 83 million unique TCR beta chains, about 10 million of which were shared by at least two donors. To remove PCR and sequencing errors, raw reads were error-corrected and collapsed into unique sequences using a nearest-neighbor algorithm that merged closely related sequences. CDR3 sequences were aligned to IMGT reference sequences to assign V, D and J gene segments. For a sequence to be retained, a match of at least six nucleotides to both a V gene segment and a J gene segment was required. Rearrangements were called productive when the CDR3 lacked stop codons and stayed in frame with V and J; all others were non-productive. Following IMGT convention, CDR3 was defined as the stretch from the second conserved V-encoded cysteine to the conserved J-encoded phenylalanine. In an earlier analysis of more than 550 of the donors, sequences lacking an unambiguous match to a single V gene segment were excluded. In an earlier analysis of several hundred of the donors, V segments were called functional above 56.7% productive rearrangements and were called segregating when the between-donor standard deviation exceeded 5%. A statistical classification framework was developed to diagnose cytomegalovirus status using the catalog of TCR beta chain sequences. In a later analysis, V and J genes were assigned by comparing TCR nucleotide sequences against IMGT/GENE-DB human TR gene sequences. A later analysis assigned CDR3 sequences and most-parsimonious VDJ recombination scenarios with the TCRdist pipeline. In a later analysis, each TCR beta chain was defined by its CDR3 amino acid sequence together with its V-gene family, and reads without a unique V-gene family were excluded. As a way to deal with suspected cross-contamination and a sequencing artifact, a later analysis dropped more than 500 nucleotide sequences that were highly shared and had low generation probability. In a later analysis, a clonal expansion index was calculated for each public chain from normalized within-repertoire ranks of inferred template counts. A later analysis computed generation probabilities with a VDJ recombination model fitted to out-of-frame rearrangements, and checked the results against IGoR. In a later analysis, hypergeometric tests were used to score TCR-TCR, TCR-HLA and TCR-CMV co-occurrence, with a repertoire-size bias correction applied to TCR pairs. To estimate false discovery rates, a later analysis permuted the HLA or CMV assignments 20 times. In a later analysis, co-occurring TCRs were grouped using DBSCAN, with TCRdist sequence similarity added in when clustering inside HLA-allele-positive subsets. Repertoires with fewer than 30,000 or more than 120,000 public chains, plus five repertoires with anomalous nucleotide sharing, were excluded from co-occurrence clustering. The immuneACCESS repertoire file appears here via TCRdb, limited to in-frame rearrangements. These files lack a portion of the clones; in checked studies, under half of the deficit traces to unresolved V genes, and the cause of the others is not known. V and J calls and clone size are given by that table; D and trimming were obtained from the DNA. The sample profile shows 150,000 to 200,000 clones; roughly 82% of them were found once. The leading ten clones occupy roughly 2.6% of the sample.

The cohort consisted of 666 healthy bone marrow donors. At the time of sampling, every cohort member was nominally healthy, though immune exposures that went unrecorded were likely present. The donor tested CMV seropositive and was one of the 289 seropositive cohort members. Every donor gave a peripheral blood sample, and the peripheral blood mononuclear cells from that sample were used for TCR beta sequencing. Genomic DNA was extracted from the blood cell samples with the Qiagen DNeasy Blood Extraction Kit. Comment on this clone: Its antigen is currently not known. Per-base qualities were not stored, and no clone one base away is much larger.

This receptor chain uses TRBV18 and TRBJ2-7, with a tentative D gene TRBD2 over 5 matching bases. The clonotype comes from a woman aged 50 to 60 in good health and CMV-seropositive. What was sequenced was PBMCs. The CDR3 sequence is CASSPQREGSEQYF. The DNA sequence is TGTGCCAGCTCACCACAGCGAGAGGGTTCCGAGCAGTACTTC.